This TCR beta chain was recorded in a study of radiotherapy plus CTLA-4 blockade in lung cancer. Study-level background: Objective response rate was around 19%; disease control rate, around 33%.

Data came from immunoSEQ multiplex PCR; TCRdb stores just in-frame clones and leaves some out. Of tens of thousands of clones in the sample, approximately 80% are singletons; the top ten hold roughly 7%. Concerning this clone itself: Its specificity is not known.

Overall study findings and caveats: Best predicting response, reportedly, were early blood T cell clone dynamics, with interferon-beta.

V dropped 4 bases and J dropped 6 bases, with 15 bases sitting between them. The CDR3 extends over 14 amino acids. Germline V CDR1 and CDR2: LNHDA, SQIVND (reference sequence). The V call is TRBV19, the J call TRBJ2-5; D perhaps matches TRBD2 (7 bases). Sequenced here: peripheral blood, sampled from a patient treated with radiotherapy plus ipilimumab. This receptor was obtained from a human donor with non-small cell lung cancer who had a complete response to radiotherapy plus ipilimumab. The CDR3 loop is CASSTRDGGQTQYF. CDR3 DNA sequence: TGTGCCAGTAGTACCCGGGACGGGGGGCAGACCCAGTACTTC.